This T cell receptor beta chain was obtained from a study of TIL therapy for anti-PD-1-resistant metastatic lung cancer (TCRdb year 2021). Looking at the study overall: A median age of about 59 years (range about 35-75) and a median tumor PD-L1 proportion score of approximately 6% were recorded among enrolled patients. T cell receptor beta sequencing of tumor and peripheral blood was used to follow clonotypes across the tumor, the expanded TIL product and serial blood samples. Across the cohort, whole-exome sequencing showed a median non-synonymous tumor mutation burden of roughly 1.5 mutations per megabase. Most of the cohort had lung adenocarcinoma, including a handful of EGFR-mutant tumors and two ALK-rearranged tumors, and half of the patients were either current or former smokers. Beyond this particular receptor, the publication reports: Because the cohort was highly selected, with more treatment-naive, never-smoker and oncogene-addicted patients than is typical, generalizability is limited. Higher clonality and lower diversity were observed in expanded TIL cultures than in baseline intratumoral T cells (median clonality about 6% vs 30%, p < 0.0001). The study protocol defined all tumor marker inferences as exploratory. Clonal turnover during TIL culture was high, and many clones enriched in the product were not detected in the baseline tumor, suggesting clonal contraction instead of faithful expansion.

Note on this clone: Its antigen remains unidentified. Base qualities are not at hand, and no much larger clone is one base apart.

TCR beta CDR3 regions were amplified from genomic DNA with the immunoSEQ v3 hsTCRB kit using bias-controlled multiplex PCR. An Illumina NextSeq 500 was used to sequence the TCR libraries, reaching around 1.8 million read pairs at survey level or about 4.5-6 million at deep level. From the authors' description of their analysis: The immunoSEQ Analyzer software assigned V, D and J genes, filtered out non-productive sequences, and reported clonality. To compare repertoires between infused TIL and blood, productive Simpson clonality was used along with the Morisita overlap index of productive TRB rearrangements. Drawn from immuneACCESS, this table holds only the in-frame rearrangements with V and J called that TCRdb kept. Clones are partly lost; checked studies trace under half to an unresolved V gene and leave the rest unexplained. V and J calls plus clone size are reproduced from that table; the DNA served to infer D and trimming. The sample profile shows about 50,000 clones; approximately 70% of them were found once. Jointly, the top ten make up about 6% of the sample.

The label giving this sample's time point can be read as: pre-treatment sample, taken before nivolumab and TIL therapy. Excised metastases, mostly pleural nodules or supraclavicular lymph nodes, were used as baseline tumor samples and were taken from the same resection from which TIL were grown. Before any PD-1/PD-L1 blockade was given, tumors were harvested, nivolumab was then administered, and patients who progressed went on to receive lymphodepletion, an infusion of expanded TIL, and IL-2. Adults with stage 4 NSCLC were enrolled from late 2017 to early 2020 in a dual-center phase I trial. Samples were obtained from a single-arm, open-label phase I trial in which tumor-infiltrating lymphocyte therapy with nivolumab was evaluated in advanced non-small cell lung cancer. Portions of each resected tumor were snap-frozen in liquid nitrogen and were stored at -80 degrees C. Tumor regions of interest were selected on H&E sections using laser-capture macrodissection, ground into 15 mg aliquots, and extracted using Qiagen Allprep kits.

This TCR was sampled from a person between 25 and 80 years old with non-small cell lung cancer. Here the sequenced sample was tumor tissue, taken at baseline.

This receptor carries the CDR3 CASSETGGDTQYF. The sequenced DNA: TGTGCCAGCAGTGAGACAGGGGGAGATACGCAGTATTTT. The chain is encoded by TRBV2 joined to TRBJ2-3; 9 middle bases align to TRBD1. Here V drops 3 bases and J drops 5 bases, and the junction holds 0 bases not matched to any gene. Based on the germline V gene, the CDR1 and CDR2 sequences are SNHLY and FYNNEI. There are 13 amino acids in the CDR3, from cysteine to phenylalanine inclusive. Here the CDR3 DNA is all that survives: 39 bases in frame from base 1. The entire variable domain, with the stretches around the CDR3 drawn from the reference TRBV2 and TRBJ2-3 proteins, is EPEVTQTPSHQVTQMGQEVILRCVPISNHLYFYWYRQILGQKVEFLVSFYNNEISEKSEIFDDQFSVERPDGSNFTLKIRSTKLEDSAMYFCASSETGGDTQYFGPGTRLTVL.